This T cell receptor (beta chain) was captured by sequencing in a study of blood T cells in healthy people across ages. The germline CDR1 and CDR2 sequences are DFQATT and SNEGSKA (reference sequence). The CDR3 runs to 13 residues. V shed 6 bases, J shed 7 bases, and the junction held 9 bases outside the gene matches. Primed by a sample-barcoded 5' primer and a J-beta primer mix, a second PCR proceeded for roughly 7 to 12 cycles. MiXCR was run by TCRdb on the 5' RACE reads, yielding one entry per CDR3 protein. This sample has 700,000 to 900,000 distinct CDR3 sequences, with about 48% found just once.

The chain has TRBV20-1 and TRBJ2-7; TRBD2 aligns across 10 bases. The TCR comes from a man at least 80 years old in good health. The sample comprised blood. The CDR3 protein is CSAALAGAREQYF. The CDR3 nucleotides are TGCAGTGCGGCGCTAGCGGGAGCGAGAGAGCAGTACTTC.